The present T cell receptor beta chain was sequenced within a study of siplizumab effects on memory and regulatory T cells. This CDR3 spans 14 amino acids. Germline CDR1 and CDR2: KGHSH and LQKENI. J was trimmed by 5 bases and V by 4 bases; bases with no gene match: 8. Profiled with immunoSEQ multiplex PCR; TCRdb holds only in-frame clones, not every one. The sample has some 88,000 clones; around 90% are singletons. The sample consisted of CD4+ T cells sorted from blood. The V gene is TRBV18, the J gene TRBJ2-7; 7 bases match TRBD2. This receptor was taken from a human donor in good health. Written as DNA, the CDR3 is TGTGCCAGCTCACGGTGGGAGGGCCTCAACGAGCAGTACTTC. As protein: CASSRWEGLNEQYF.